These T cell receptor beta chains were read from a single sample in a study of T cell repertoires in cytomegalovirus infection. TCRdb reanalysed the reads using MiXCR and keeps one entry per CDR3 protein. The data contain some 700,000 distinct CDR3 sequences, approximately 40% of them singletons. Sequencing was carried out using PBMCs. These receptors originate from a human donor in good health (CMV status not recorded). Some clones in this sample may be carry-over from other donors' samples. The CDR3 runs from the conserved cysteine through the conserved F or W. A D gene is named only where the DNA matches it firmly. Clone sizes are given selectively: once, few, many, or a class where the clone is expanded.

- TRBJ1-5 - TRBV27 TGTGCCAGTGGGTCGGGGTACCAGCCCCAGCATTTT CASGSGYQPQHF
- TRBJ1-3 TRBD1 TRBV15 TGTGCCACCATCGGAGCGGGACAGGGGGCCTACACCATATATTTT CATIGAGQGAYTIYF
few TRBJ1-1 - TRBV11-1 TGTGCCAGCAGTAAGAGGGGAGGGCTCAATACTGAAGCTTTCTTT CASSKRGGLNTEAFF
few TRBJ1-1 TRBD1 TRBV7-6 TGTGCCAGCAGCCCAGAAATCTACAGGGGAGGAGGACAAGCTTTCTTT CASSPEIYRGGGQAFF
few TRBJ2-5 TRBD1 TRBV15 TGTGCCACCAGCCACGAGCGGACAGGGGGCCAAGAGACCCAGTACTTC CATSHERTGGQETQYF
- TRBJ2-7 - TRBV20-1 TGCAGTGCTCCTCGACCCGCGGTCGACGAGCAGTACTTC CSAPRPAVDEQYF
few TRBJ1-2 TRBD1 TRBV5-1 TGCGCCAGCAGCGTATCGTTAACCGGGACAGGGGTCTATGGCTACACCTTC CASSVSLTGTGVYGYTF
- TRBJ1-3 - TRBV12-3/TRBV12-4 TGTGCCAGCAGTCTTACTCAGGGGATCTCTGGAAACACCATATATTTT CASSLTQGISGNTIYF
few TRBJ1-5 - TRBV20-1 TGCAGTGCCTCAGTCTGGGGTCAGCCCCAGCATTTT CSASVWGQPQHF
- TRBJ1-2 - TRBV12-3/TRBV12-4 TGTGCCAGCAGTCCCCGGGGAGATCGTACTAACTATGGCTACACCTTC CASSPRGDRTNYGYTF
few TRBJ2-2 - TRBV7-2 TGTGCCAGCAGCTTAGCGCAGACGTTCGGCACCGGGGAGCTGTTTTTT CASSLAQTFGTGELFF
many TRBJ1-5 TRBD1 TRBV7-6 TGTGCCAGCAGCTACGGGACAGGGATTCAGCCCCAGCATTTT CASSYGTGIQPQHF
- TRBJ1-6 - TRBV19 TGTGCCAGTAGTATGTCTTTGGACCTTCTCTTGGGCTCACCCCTCCACTTT CASSMSLDLLLGSPLHF
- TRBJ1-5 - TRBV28 TGTGCCAGCAGTTTCCCTAACCTGGGGGGCAATCAGCCCCAGCATTTT CASSFPNLGGNQPQHF
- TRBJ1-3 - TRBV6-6 TGTGCCAGCAACCTTCTCTCCTCTGGAAACACCATATATTTT CASNLLSSGNTIYF
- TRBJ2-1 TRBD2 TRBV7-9 TGTGCCACGTCGGATGGGAGGGTCTACAATGAGCAGTTCTTC CATSDGRVYNEQFF
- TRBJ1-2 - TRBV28 TGTGCCAGCAGCACTAATACAGGGACCTATGGCTACACCTTC CASSTNTGTYGYTF
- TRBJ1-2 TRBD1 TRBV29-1 TGCAGCGTGGACGTCTACAGGGGGCATCCTCCTGGCTACACCTTC CSVDVYRGHPPGYTF
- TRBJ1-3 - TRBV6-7 TGTGCCAGCAGTTCCCCCCCTGGGGGCGGAAACACCATATATTTT CASSSPPGGGNTIYF
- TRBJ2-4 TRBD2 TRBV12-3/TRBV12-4 TGTGCCAGCAGTTTACGGGTCGGGGGGGCCGATTGGAAAAACATTCAGTACTTC CASSLRVGGADWKNIQYF
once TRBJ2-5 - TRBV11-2 TGTGCCAGCAGCTCCGGGACGGACCAAGAGACCCAGTACTTC CASSSGTDQETQYF
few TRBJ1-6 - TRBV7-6 TGTGCCAGCAGCTTAGCCCCCAGTTCACCCCTCCACTTT CASSLAPSSPLHF
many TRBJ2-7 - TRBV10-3 TGTGCCATCAGTGAAAGTGACGTTCTCTACGAGCAGTACTTC CAISESDVLYEQYF